The clone carrying this T cell receptor beta chain was seen only a few times. The antigen remains unidentified. This record belongs to a study of CD8+ T cells in alopecia areata. General study findings and limits: Numerous clones, expanded in lesions, remained in scalp and blood during tofacitinib.

Following RNA extraction, reverse transcription yielded cDNA that acted as the sequencing template. Here immunoSEQ multiplex PCR was the method, and the copy in TCRdb shows in-frame clones only, minus some. The sample shows 150,000 to 200,000 clones, roughly 60% of them seen only once. Treatment specified: oral pan-JAK inhibitor, 5-10 mg twice daily. From alopecia areata patients, lesional scalp punch biopsies and peripheral blood were collected. CDR1 is KGHSY and CDR2 is FQNENV in the germline V gene. V lost 0 bases, J lost 15 bases, and 15 bases lay in between. The CDR3 contains 13 residues. Specimen: CD4+ T cells sorted from blood, collected at week 24, from a patient treated with tofacitinib. J is TRBJ2-4 and V is TRBV16; no firm D call. This receptor was taken from a human donor with alopecia areata. CDR3 sequence: CASSQSRFALGYF. The CDR3 nucleotides read TGTGCCAGCAGCCAATCGCGGTTTGCCCTAGGGTACTTC.